This TCR beta chain was sequenced during a study of cytomegalovirus exposure and HLA in healthy donors. With 60 Vbeta and 13 Jbeta primers, the PCR was carried out. The table came from immunoSEQ multiplex PCR; TCRdb's copy has only in-frame clones and leaves some out. This repertoire includes some 72,000 clones. The CDR3 has 12 residues. Germline V gives CDR1 SNHLY, CDR2 FYNNEI. Trimming removed 8 bases from V and 2 bases from J; junction bases left unmatched: 1. Sequenced material: PBMCs. This TCR came from a man aged 25 to 40 in good health and CMV-seronegative. This chain joins TRBV2 and TRBJ1-2; 8 positions match TRBD1. The CDR3 DNA follows: TGTGCCAGCTGGGACAGGAACTATGGCTACACCTTC. Translation: CASWDRNYGYTF.